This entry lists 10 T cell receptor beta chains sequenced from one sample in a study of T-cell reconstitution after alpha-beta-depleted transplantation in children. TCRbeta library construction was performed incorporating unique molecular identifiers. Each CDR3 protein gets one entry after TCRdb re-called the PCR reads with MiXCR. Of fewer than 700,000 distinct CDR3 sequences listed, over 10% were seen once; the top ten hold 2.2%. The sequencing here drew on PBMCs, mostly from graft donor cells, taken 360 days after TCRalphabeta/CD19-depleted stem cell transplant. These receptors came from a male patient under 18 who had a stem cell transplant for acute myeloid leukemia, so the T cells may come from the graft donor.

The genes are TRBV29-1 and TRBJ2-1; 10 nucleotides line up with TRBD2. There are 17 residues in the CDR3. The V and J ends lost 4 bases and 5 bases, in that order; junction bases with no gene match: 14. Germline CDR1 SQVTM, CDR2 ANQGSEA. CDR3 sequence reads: CSVVQIAGGNGNNEQFF. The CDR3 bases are TGCAGCGTTGTGCAAATAGCGGGAGGAAATGGGAACAATGAGCAGTTCTTC.

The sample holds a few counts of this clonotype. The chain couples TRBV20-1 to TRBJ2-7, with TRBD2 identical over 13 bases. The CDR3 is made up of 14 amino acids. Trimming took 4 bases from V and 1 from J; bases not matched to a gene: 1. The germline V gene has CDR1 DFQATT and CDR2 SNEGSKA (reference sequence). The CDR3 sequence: CSATGLAGSYEQYF. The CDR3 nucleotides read TGCAGTGCTACGGGACTAGCGGGGTCCTACGAGCAGTACTTC.

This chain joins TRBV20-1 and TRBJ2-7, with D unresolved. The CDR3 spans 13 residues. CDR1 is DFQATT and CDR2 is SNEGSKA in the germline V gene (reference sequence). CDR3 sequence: CSPSWQPGLGQYF. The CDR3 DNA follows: TGCAGCCCGTCATGGCAGCCCGGTCTAGGGCAGTACTTC.

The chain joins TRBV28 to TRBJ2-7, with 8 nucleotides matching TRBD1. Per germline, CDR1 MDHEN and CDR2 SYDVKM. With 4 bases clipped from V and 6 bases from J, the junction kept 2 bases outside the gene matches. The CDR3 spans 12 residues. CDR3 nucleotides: TGTGCCAGCAGTTCCGGGACAGGCGAGCAGTACTTC. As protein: CASSSGTGEQYF.

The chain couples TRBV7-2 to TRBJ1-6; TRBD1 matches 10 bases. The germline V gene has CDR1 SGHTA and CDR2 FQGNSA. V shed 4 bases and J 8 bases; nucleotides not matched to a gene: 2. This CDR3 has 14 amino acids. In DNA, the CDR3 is TGTGCCAGCAGCTGGACAGGGGGAGATTCACCCCTCCACTTT. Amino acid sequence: CASSWTGGDSPLHF.

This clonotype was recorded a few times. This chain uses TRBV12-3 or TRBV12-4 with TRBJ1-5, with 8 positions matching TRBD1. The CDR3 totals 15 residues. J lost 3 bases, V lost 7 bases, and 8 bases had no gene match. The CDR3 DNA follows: TGTGCCAGCACCCGGGACAGGACCCTCAATCAGCCCCAGCATTTT. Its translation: CASTRDRTLNQPQHF.

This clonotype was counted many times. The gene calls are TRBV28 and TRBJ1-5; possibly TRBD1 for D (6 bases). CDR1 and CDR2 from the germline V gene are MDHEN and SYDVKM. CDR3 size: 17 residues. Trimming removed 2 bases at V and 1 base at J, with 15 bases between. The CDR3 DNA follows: TGTGCCAGCAGTTTAATAAGGAACAGGGCGAGCAATCAGCCCCAGCATTTT. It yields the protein CASSLIRNRASNQPQHF.

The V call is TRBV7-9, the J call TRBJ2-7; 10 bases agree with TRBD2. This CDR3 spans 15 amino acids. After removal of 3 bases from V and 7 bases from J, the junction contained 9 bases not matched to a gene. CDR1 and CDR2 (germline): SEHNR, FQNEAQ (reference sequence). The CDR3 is CASSFGASGSEEQYF. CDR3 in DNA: TGTGCCAGCAGCTTCGGGGCTAGCGGGAGTGAGGAGCAGTACTTC.

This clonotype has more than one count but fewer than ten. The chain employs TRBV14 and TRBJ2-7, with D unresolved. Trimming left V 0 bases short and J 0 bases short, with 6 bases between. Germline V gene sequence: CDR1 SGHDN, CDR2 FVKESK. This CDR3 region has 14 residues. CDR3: CASSQDSTSYEQYF. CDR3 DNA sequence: TGTGCCAGCAGCCAAGATTCAACCTCCTACGAGCAGTACTTC.

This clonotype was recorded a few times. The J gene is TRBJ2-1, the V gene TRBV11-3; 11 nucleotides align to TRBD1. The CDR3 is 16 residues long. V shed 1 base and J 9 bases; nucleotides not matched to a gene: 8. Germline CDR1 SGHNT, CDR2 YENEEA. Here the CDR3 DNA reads TGTGCCAGCAGCTTAGTGGGGGGACAGGGGGAGGGTGAGCAGTTCTTC. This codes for CASSLVGGQGEGEQFF.